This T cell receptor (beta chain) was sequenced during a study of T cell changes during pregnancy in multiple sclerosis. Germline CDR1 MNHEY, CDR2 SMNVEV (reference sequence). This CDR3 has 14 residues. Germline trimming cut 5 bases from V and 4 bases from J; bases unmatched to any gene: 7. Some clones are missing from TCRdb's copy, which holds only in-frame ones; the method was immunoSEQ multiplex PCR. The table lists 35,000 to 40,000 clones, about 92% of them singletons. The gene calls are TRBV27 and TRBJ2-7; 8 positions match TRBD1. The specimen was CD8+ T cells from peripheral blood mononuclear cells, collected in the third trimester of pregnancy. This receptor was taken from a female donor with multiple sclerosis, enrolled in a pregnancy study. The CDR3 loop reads CASSTDREVYEQYF. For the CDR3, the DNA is TGTGCCAGCAGTACGGACAGGGAGGTTTACGAGCAGTACTTC.